Included here is one T cell receptor (beta chain) sequence, with context. This sample is drawn from a study of CD8 T cells in Susac syndrome. Random hexamers primed reverse transcription of about 0.5 to 1 ug RNA. Coverage of TCR beta CDR3 amplification by immunoSEQ multiplex PCR extended to 54 Vbeta and 13 Jbeta. TCRdb re-analysed the immunoSEQ multiplex PCR reads in MiXCR, keeping a single row per CDR3 protein. The repertoire holds 200,000 or so distinct CDR3 sequences, roughly 96% seen once, with around 0.085% in the top ten. V lost 4 bases, J lost 7 bases, and 9 bases stayed unmatched. Germline CDR1 reads SGHAT; CDR2 reads FQNNGV. The CDR3 sequence is 14 residues long. Sequencing targeted TCR beta in blood CD8+ and CD4+ T cells.

The TCR sequence derives from a human donor with multiple sclerosis. The chain employs TRBV11-2 and TRBJ1-2; 7 nucleotides match TRBD1. What was sequenced was CD4+ T cells from PBMCs. In DNA form, the CDR3 reads TGTGCCAGCAGCTCCCGGACAGGCGCAGGTGGCTACACCTTC. Translating gives CASSSRTGAGGYTF. Combining the CDR3 with reference TRBV11-2 and TRBJ1-2 gives the whole variable domain EAGVAQSPRYKIIEKRQSVAFWCNPISGHATLYWYQQILGQGPKLLIQFQNNGVVDDSQLPKDRFSAERLKGVDSTLKIQPAKLEDSAVYLCASSSRTGAGGYTFGSGTRLTVV.